The clone carrying this TCR beta chain was detected a few times. Antigen unknown. This sample stems from a study of a mutant IDH1 vaccine in newly diagnosed glioma. Study background: First vaccine doses came 4-6 weeks after radiotherapy alone, or with temozolomide cycles. Patients got radiotherapy, temozolomide, or both beforehand, and most got both. Visit V12 was at week 35; visit V13 was at week 47. Study-level points and caveats: Detectable vaccine-induced immune responses arose in 93.3% of patients.

Produced via immunoSEQ multiplex PCR; TCRdb's table is partial and in-frame only. This table has about 68,000 clones, more than 70% appearing once. This CDR3 contains 15 residues. Between the trimmed V and J ends, which lost 0 bases and 6 bases, there was a span of 9 bases. Germline assignment: CDR1 LGHNA and CDR2 YSLEER. Regarding time point: week 35, safety follow-up. Each dose of the vaccine consisted of 300 ug of mutant IDH1 20-mer peptide, with topical imiquimod. The starting material was PBMCs, obtained from a glioma patient whose treatment included an IDH1 peptide vaccine. This chain links TRBV4-3 with TRBJ1-6; D gene ambiguous. The receptor's source is a young man with glioma. The CDR3 sequence: CASSQEGSSNSPLHF. In DNA form, the CDR3 reads TGCGCCAGCAGCCAAGAGGGTAGTAGTAATTCACCCCTCCACTTT.